This T cell receptor beta chain was recovered during a study of vaccination and CD4 T cells after COVID-19. Study details: Post-COVID samples were collected a median 101 days following diagnosis, spanning 35 to 161.

There are 14 residues in the CDR3. Unmatched junction bases numbered 8, after V lost 6 bases and J lost 3 bases. In germline, CDR1 is DFQATT, CDR2 SNEGSKA (reference sequence). The Oncomine TCR Beta short-read assay was applied to DNA of cultured CD4+ T cells. TCRdb re-derived calls from the PCR reads in MiXCR, one entry per CDR3 protein. The sample records about 3,500 distinct CDR3 sequences, approximately 30% being singletons. This clonotype was counted between two and nine times. As yet, its antigen is unknown. Documented treatment: roughly 10-day PBMC culture with coronavirus spike peptide pools or control peptides (ViraFEST assay). ViraFEST stimulated the growth of antigen-specific T cells using peptide pools and subsequently profiled their TCRs by sequencing. Cultures used more than 1.5 million PBMCs per well, around 11 IU/ml IL-2 and approximately 10 ug/ml peptides.

Sequenced input: CD4+ T cells from blood, cultured in vitro. The clonotype originates from a human donor who had recovered from COVID-19. The chain has TRBV20-1 and TRBJ2-1; 7 nucleotides line up with TRBD2. The DNA of the CDR3 is TGCAGTGCCGAGGGACTACCAGGCTACAATGAGCAGTTCTTC. The encoded protein is CSAEGLPGYNEQFF.